The 6 T cell receptor beta chains reported below all come from one sample, sequenced in a study of Tregs in tolerant kidney transplant recipients. TCRdb's table, derived via immunoSEQ multiplex PCR, lists solely in-frame clones and lacks some. This specimen shows approximately 5,800 clones; the ten leading clones hold 39%. Related graft donors supplied nonmyeloablative bone marrow transplants, and mixed chimerism was transient. The source material was CD8+ T cells from blood (PBMCs), sampled 12 months after the transplant. These receptors all come from a human patient who received a combined kidney and bone marrow transplant. These T cells may partly come from the graft donor.

Considering frequency, this clone is medium-sized (0.01 to 0.1%). The read terminates 3 residues before the CDR3 end, so the remaining end is supplied by the germline J gene. The J gene is TRBJ1-5, the V gene TRBV7-6, with D hard to call. V lost 5 bases to trimming and J lost 7 bases, with 12 bases between them. This CDR3 comprises 13 residues. In germline, CDR1 is SGHVS, CDR2 FNYEAQ. This CDR3 reads CASSPSRGQPQHF. Incomplete CDR3 DNA: TGTGCCAGCAGCCCCTCACGAGGGCAGCCC.

Comment on this clone: The read gets to within 3 residues of the CDR3 end, and the germline J gene fills in the rest. The V call is TRBV10-3, the J call TRBJ2-3; 9 bases fit TRBD2. Germline V gives CDR1 ENHRY, CDR2 SYGVKD. The CDR3 totals 17 residues. Trimming at V came to 1 base and at J to 2 bases, leaving 7 bases not matched to a gene. The CDR3 DNA, read in part, is TGTGCCATCAGTGAGTTCACGGCTAGCGGGATCACAGATACG. This sequence encodes CAISEFTASGITDT. The CDR3 as a whole reads CAISEFTASGITDTQYF.

A remark on this clone: Read data end 3 residues before the CDR3 end; the end is taken from the germline J gene. The chain recombines TRBV20-1 with TRBJ2-3; 11 bases agree with TRBD2. Germline V CDR1 and CDR2: DFQATT, SNEGSKA (reference sequence). The CDR3 length is 16 residues. The junction had 9 bases not matched to a gene; V was cut back by 1 base and J by 6 bases. The sequenced CDR3 bases are TGCAGTGCTAGAGCCCCACTAGCGGGAGTAGATGATACG. This codes for CSARAPLAGVDDT. The complete CDR3 reads CSARAPLAGVDDTQYF.

In the case of this clone: The read halts 3 residues ahead of the CDR3 end, with the missing end drawn from the germline J gene. This chain uses TRBV6-1 with TRBJ1-1; the match to TRBD1 covers 8 bases. Germline V lookup: CDR1 MNHNS, CDR2 SASEGT. With V trimmed by 3 bases and J by 5 bases, 8 bases remained unmatched. CDR3 length: 15 amino acids. CDR3 DNA, as far as it was read: TGTGCCAGCAGTGAGATTGGACAGGGAGTTACTGAA. Its translation: CASSEIGQGVTE. Given in full, the CDR3 is CASSEIGQGVTEAFF.

Comment on this clone: The read stops 3 residues short of the end of the CDR3; the missing end is completed from the germline J gene. This chain uses TRBV7-9 with TRBJ2-5; 12 bases line up with TRBD2. V shed 2 bases, J shed 5 bases, and the junction held 3 bases outside the gene matches. From germline, CDR1 is SEHNR and CDR2 FQNEAQ (reference sequence). CDR3 length equals 15 residues. CDR3 amino acids: CASSLTLAGGETQYF. Partial CDR3 DNA: TGTGCCAGCAGCTTAACTCTAGCGGGAGGGGAGACC.

Points on this clone: The read gets to within 3 residues of the CDR3 end, and the germline J gene fills in the rest. The chain employs TRBV20-1 and TRBJ2-7; 10 bases are shared with TRBD2. J gave up 1 base and V 6 bases, and 12 bases lay outside the gene matches. The CDR3 consists of 16 residues. Germline loops: CDR1 DFQATT, CDR2 SNEGSKA (reference sequence). The sequenced part of the CDR3 DNA is TGCAGTGCCAACTCTCTCCTAGCGGGAGATTCCTACGAG. Its protein product is CSANSLLAGDSYE. Given in full, the CDR3 is CSANSLLAGDSYEQYF.